The rows below give T cell receptor beta chains drawn from one sample of a study of T-cell reconstitution after alpha-beta-depleted transplantation in children. TCRdb re-derived calls from the PCR reads in MiXCR, one entry per CDR3 protein. The data contain around 240,000 distinct CDR3 sequences, 6.5% to 10% of them singletons. The source material was PBMCs, mostly from graft donor cells, sampled 180 days after TCRalphabeta/CD19-depleted stem cell transplant. These receptors all stem from a male patient under 18 who had a stem cell transplant for acute lymphoblastic leukemia, so the T cells may come from the graft donor. CDR3s include the opening cysteine and the closing phenylalanine or tryptophan. A clone size is listed for some rows: how often the clone was seen (once, few, many), or a class if it is expanded.

v_call: TRBV29-1
clone_size: many
j_call: TRBJ2-3
cdr3_aa: CSVRGGRGFADTQYF

v_call: TRBV6-2/TRBV6-3
clone_size: many
j_call: TRBJ1-5
cdr3_aa: CASSYNRGWNQPQHF

v_call: TRBV12-3/TRBV12-4
clone_size: many
j_call: TRBJ1-3
cdr3_aa: CASSFPITGTRNTIYF

v_call: TRBV5-5
clone_size: many
j_call: TRBJ2-5
cdr3_aa: CASSLTGAGAEETQYF

v_call: TRBV15
clone_size: many
j_call: TRBJ2-4
cdr3_aa: CATSRIDRAHKNIQYF

v_call: TRBV5-6
clone_size: many
j_call: TRBJ2-7
cdr3_aa: CASSLSGTGTYEQYF

v_call: TRBV18
clone_size: few
j_call: TRBJ2-7
cdr3_aa: CASSPVSGATNEQYF

v_call: TRBV12-3/TRBV12-4
clone_size: many
j_call: TRBJ1-1
cdr3_aa: CASSFGARATEAFF

v_call: TRBV7-3
clone_size: many
j_call: TRBJ2-1
cdr3_aa: CASSLTGAGEQFF

v_call: TRBV29-1
clone_size: many
j_call: TRBJ1-1
cdr3_aa: CSVGLLMGRDTEAFF

v_call: TRBV5-6
clone_size: NA
j_call: TRBJ2-1
cdr3_aa: CASSLVPSGSYNEQFF

v_call: TRBV7-8
clone_size: many
j_call: TRBJ2-5
cdr3_aa: CASSLSRGPETQYF

v_call: TRBV7-2
clone_size: many
j_call: TRBJ2-7
cdr3_aa: CASSLGPSYEQYF

v_call: TRBV7-2
clone_size: many
j_call: TRBJ2-6
cdr3_aa: CASSLVLSGANVLTF

v_call: TRBV12-3/TRBV12-4
clone_size: many
j_call: TRBJ1-5
cdr3_aa: CASSFTPGPQHF

v_call: TRBV10-3
clone_size: many
j_call: TRBJ2-5
cdr3_aa: CATASGGETQYF

v_call: TRBV7-3
clone_size: many
j_call: TRBJ2-2
cdr3_aa: CASSFGTHRTGELFF